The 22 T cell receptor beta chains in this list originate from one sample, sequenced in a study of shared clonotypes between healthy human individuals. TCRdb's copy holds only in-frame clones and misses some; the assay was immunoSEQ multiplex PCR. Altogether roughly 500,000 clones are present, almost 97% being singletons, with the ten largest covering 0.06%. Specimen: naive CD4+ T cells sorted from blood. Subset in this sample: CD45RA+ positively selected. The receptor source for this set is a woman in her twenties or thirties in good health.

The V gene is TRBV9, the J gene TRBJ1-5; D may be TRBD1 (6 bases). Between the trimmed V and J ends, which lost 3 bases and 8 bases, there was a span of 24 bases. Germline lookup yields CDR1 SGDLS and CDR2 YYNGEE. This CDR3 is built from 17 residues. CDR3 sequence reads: CASSAVEPGPSGEPQHF. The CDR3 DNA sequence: TGTGCCAGCAGCGCGGTAGAACCGGGACCCTCAGGGGAGCCCCAGCATTTT. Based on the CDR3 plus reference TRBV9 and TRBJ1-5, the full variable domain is DSGVTQTPKHLITATGQRVTLRCSPRSGDLSVYWYQQSLDQGLQFLIQYYNGEERAKGNILERFSAQQFPDLHSELNLSSLELGDSALYFCASSAVEPGPSGEPQHFGDGTRLSIL.

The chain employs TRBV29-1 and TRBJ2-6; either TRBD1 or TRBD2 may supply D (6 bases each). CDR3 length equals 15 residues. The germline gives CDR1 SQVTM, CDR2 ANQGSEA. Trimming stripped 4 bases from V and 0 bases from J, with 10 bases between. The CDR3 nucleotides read TGCAGCGTTGTACAGGGACTCTCTGGGGCCAACGTCCTGACTTTC. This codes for CSVVQGLSGANVLTF.

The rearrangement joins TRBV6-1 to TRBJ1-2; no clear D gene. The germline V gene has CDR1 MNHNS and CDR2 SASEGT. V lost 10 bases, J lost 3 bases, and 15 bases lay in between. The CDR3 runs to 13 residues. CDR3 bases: TGTGCCACAACGCGGACCAGAGACTATGGCTACACCTTC. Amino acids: CATTRTRDYGYTF.

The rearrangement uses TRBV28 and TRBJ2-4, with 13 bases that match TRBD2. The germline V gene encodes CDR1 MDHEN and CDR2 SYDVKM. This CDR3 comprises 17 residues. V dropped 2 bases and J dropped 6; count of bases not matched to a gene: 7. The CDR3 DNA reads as TGTGCCAGCAGTTTACGGGACAGACTAGCGGGAGGAAACATTCAGTACTTC. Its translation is CASSLRDRLAGGNIQYF.

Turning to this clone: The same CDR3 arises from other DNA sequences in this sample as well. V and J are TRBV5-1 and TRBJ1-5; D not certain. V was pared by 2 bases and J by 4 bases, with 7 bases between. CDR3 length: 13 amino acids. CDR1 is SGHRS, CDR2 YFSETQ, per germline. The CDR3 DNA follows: TGCGCCAGCAGCTTTGACCCGAATCAGCCCCAGCATTTT. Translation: CASSFDPNQPQHF.

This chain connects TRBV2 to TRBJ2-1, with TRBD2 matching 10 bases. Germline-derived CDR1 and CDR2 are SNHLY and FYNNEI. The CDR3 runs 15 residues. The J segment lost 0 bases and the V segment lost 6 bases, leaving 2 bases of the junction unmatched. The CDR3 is CASSPSGGSYNEQFF. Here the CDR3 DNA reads TGTGCCAGCAGCCCTAGCGGGGGCTCCTACAATGAGCAGTTCTTC.

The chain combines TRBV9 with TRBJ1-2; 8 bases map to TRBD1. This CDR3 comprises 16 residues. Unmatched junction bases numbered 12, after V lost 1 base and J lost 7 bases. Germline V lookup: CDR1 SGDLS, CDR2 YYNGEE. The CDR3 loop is CASSVPPSQGAGGYTF. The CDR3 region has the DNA TGTGCCAGCAGCGTACCCCCCAGCCAGGGGGCTGGTGGCTACACCTTC.

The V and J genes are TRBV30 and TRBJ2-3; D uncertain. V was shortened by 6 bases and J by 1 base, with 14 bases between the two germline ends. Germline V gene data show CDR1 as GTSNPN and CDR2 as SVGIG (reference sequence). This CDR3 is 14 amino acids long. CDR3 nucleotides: TGTGCCTGCGAACCCCGATTAGGCACAGATACGCAGTATTTT. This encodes CACEPRLGTDTQYF.

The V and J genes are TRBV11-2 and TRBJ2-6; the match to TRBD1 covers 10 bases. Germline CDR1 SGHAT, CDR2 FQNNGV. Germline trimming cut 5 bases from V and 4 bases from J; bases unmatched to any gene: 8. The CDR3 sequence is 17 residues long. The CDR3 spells CASSQDRGRSGANVLTF. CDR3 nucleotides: TGTGCCAGCAGCCAAGACAGGGGGCGCTCCGGGGCCAACGTCCTGACTTTC.

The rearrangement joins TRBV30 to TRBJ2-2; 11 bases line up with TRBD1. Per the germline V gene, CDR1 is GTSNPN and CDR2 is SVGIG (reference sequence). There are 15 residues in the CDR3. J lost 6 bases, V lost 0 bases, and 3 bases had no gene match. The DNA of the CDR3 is TGTGCCTGGAGTGTAGGACAGGGGGCCCCCGGGGAGCTGTTTTTT. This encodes CAWSVGQGAPGELFF.

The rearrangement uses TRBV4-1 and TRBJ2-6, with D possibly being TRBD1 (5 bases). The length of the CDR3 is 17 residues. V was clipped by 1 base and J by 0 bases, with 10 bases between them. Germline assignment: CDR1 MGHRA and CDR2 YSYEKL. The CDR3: CASSQVRQSSGANVLTF. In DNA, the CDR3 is TGCGCCAGCAGCCAAGTAAGACAGAGCTCTGGGGCCAACGTCCTGACTTTC.

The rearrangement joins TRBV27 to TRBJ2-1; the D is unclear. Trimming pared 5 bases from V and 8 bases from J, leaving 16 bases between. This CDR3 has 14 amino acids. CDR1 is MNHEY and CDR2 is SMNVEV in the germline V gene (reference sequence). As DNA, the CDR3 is TGTGCCAGCAGTCCACTGGGTGGGTCGTATGAGCAGTTCTTC. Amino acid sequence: CASSPLGGSYEQFF.

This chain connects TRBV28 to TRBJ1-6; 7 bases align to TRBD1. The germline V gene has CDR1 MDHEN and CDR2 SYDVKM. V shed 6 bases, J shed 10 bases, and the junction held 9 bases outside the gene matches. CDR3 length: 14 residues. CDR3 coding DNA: TGTGCCAGCAGAAAAACAGGGGTGGGATCACCCCTCCACTTT. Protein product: CASRKTGVGSPLHF.

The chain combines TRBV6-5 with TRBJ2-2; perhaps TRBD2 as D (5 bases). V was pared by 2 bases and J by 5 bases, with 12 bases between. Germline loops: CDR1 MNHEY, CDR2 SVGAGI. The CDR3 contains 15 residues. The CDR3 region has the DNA TGTGCCAGCAGTTACAGACGGGAATGGACCGGGGAGCTGTTTTTT. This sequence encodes CASSYRREWTGELFF.

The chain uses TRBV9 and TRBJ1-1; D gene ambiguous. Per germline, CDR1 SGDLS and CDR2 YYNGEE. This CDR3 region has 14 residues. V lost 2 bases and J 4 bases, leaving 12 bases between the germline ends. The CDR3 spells CASSVNYRVTEAFF. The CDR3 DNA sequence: TGTGCCAGCAGCGTCAATTATCGAGTCACTGAAGCTTTCTTT.

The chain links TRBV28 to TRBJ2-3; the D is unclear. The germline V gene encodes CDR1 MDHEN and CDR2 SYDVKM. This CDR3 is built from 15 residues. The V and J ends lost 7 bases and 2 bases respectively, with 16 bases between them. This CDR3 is CASTSLDKITDTQYF. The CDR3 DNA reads TGTGCCAGCACCAGCCTAGACAAAATCACAGATACGCAGTATTTT.

CDR3 sequence reads: CASSIGQGVGGYTF. CDR3 nucleotides: TGTGCCAGTAGTATCGGACAGGGGGTAGGTGGCTACACCTTC. This chain uses TRBV19 with TRBJ1-2; 10 nucleotides line up with TRBD1. V trimming: 3 bases; J trimming: 7 bases; junction bases outside the gene matches: 5. Per the germline V gene, CDR1 is LNHDA and CDR2 is SQIVND (reference sequence). The CDR3 is 14 residues long. The complete variable domain, with remaining parts taken from reference TRBV19 and TRBJ1-2, reads DGGITQSPKYLFRKEGQNVTLSCEQNLNHDAMYWYRQDPGQGLRLIYYSQIVNDFQKGDIAEGYSVSREKKESFPLTVTSAQKNPTAFYLCASSIGQGVGGYTFGSGTRLTVV.

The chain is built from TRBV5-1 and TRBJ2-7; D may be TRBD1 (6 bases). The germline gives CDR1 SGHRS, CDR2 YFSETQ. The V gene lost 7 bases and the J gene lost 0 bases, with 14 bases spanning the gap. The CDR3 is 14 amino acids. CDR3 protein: CASAPGQSSYEQYF. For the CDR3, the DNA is TGCGCCAGCGCCCCCGGACAGAGCTCCTACGAGCAGTACTTC.

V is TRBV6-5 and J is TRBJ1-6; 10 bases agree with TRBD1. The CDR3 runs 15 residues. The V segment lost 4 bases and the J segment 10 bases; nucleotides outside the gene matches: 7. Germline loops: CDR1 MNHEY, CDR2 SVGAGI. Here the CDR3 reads CASSSPGQGDSPLHF. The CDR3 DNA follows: TGTGCCAGCAGTTCCCCAGGACAGGGGGACTCACCCCTCCACTTT.

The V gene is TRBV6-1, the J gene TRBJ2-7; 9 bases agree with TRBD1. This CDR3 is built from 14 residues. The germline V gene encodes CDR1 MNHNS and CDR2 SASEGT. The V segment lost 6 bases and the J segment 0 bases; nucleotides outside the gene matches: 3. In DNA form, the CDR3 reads TGTGCCAGCAGCAGGACAGGGGACTCCTACGAGCAGTACTTC. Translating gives CASSRTGDSYEQYF.

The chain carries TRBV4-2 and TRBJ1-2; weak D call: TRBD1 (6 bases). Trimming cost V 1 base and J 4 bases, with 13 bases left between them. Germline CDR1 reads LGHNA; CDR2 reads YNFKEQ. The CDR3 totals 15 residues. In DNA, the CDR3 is TGTGCCAGCAGCCAAGGGGGGGCGGTAGGCTATGGCTACACCTTC. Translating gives CASSQGGAVGYGYTF.

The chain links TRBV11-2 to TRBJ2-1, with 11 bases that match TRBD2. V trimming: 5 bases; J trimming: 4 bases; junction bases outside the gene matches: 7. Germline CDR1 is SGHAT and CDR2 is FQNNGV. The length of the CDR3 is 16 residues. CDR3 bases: TGTGCCAGCAGCCCCGGGACTAGCGGTAATTACAATGAGCAGTTCTTC. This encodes CASSPGTSGNYNEQFF.